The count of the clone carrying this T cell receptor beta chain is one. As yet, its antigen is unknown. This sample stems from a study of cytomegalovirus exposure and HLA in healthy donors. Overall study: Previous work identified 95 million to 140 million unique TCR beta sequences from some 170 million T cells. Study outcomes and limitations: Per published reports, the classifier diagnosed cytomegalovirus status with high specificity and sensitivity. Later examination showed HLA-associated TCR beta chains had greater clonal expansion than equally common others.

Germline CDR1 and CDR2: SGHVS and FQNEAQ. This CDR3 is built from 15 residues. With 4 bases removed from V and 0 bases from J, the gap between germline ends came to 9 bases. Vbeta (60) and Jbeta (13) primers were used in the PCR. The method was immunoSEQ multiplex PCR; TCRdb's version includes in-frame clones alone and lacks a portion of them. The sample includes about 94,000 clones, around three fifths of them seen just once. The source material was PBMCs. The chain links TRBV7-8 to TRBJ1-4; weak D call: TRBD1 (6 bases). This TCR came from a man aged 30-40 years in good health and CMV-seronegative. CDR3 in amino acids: CASSYRAATNEKLFF. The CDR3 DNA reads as TGTGCCAGCAGCTACAGGGCTGCAACTAATGAAAAACTGTTTTTT.